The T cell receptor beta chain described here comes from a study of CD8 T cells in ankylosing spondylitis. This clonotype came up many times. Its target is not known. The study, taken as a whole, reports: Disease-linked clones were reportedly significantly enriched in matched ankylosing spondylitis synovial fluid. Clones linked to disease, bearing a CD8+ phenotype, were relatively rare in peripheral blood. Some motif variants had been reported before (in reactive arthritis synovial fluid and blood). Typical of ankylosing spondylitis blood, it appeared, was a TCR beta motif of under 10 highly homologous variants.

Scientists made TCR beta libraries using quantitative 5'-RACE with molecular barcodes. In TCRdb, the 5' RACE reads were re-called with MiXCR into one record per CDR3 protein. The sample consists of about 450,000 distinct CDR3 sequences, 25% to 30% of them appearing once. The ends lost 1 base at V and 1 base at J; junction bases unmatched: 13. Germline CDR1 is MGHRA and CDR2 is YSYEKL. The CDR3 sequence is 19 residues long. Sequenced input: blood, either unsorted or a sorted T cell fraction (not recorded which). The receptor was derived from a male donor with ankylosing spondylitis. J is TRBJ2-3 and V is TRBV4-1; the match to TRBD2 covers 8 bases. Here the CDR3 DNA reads TGCGCCAGCAGCCAAGTCACCACCCCAGCGGGAGTGGGCACAGATACGCAGTATTTT. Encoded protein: CASSQVTTPAGVGTDTQYF.